This TCR beta chain was recorded in a study of Graves' ophthalmopathy and Graves' hyperthyroidism. With 9 bases removed from V and 3 bases from J, the gap between germline ends came to 8 bases. Looked up from germline, CDR1 is MNHNS and CDR2 is SASEGT. CDR3 length equals 11 residues. Ophthalmopathy-affected donors exhibited moderate-to-severe activity, CAS ≥3, NOSPECS ≥4, and duration under 3 months. Clinicians diagnosed using symptoms, serum thyroxine, TRAb, thyroid ultrasound and orbital computed tomography. Amplification targeted the TCR beta CDR3 regions, with RNA transcripts as the source material. After a first-round RT-PCR with HTBI primers, a second-round multiplex PCR was run. TCRdb recomputed calls from the multiplex PCR reads with MiXCR, one row per CDR3 protein. The sample gives almost 750,000 distinct CDR3 sequences, roughly two fifths of which show up once; 44% is in the top ten. For this clonotype: Its target is not known.

Findings and limits, study-wide: Ophthalmopathy and stable hyperthyroidism were discriminated by a 13-signature model, with approximately 89% sensitivity and 80% to 84% specificity.

This chain links TRBV6-1 with TRBJ2-5; D may be TRBD2 (5 bases). The sample taken for sequencing was peripheral blood. The sequence was obtained from an adult man with Graves' ophthalmopathy. The CDR3, as DNA: TGTGCCAGTAAGGGAGAAGAGACCCAGTACTTC. This translates into CASKGEETQYF.